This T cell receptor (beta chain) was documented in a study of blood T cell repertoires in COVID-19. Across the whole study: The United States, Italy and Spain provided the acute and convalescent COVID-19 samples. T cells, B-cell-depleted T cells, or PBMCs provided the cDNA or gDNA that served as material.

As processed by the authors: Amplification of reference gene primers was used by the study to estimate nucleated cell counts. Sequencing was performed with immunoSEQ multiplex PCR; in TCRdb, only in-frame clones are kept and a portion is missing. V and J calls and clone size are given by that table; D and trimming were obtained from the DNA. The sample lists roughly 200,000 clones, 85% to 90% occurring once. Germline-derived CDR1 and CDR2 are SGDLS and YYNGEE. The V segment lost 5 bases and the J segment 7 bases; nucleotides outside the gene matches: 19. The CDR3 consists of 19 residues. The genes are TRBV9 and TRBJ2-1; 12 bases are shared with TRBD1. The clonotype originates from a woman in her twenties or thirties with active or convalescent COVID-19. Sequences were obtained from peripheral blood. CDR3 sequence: CASRATGQGANSPKNEQFF. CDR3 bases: TGTGCCAGCAGGGCAACGGGACAGGGGGCGAATTCCCCCAAGAATGAGCAGTTCTTC.